This T cell receptor (beta chain) was retrieved from a study of CD8+ T cells in alopecia areata. RNA was extracted and reverse transcribed into cDNA as the sequencing template. The repertoire was sequenced with immunoSEQ multiplex PCR; TCRdb's copy has only in-frame clones and lacks some. The sample holds 200,000 or so clones, 56% seen once. Whole-study findings and limits: TCRs were shared less clearly across patients than in mice, possibly for HLA-related reasons. Sequencing of scalp samples also includes resident alphabeta T cells from normal skin. Elevated clonality characterized lesional scalp relative to normal scalp, particularly in alopecia totalis/universalis.

Cell sorting on a FACSAria was used to separate CD4+ and CD8+ T cells from the PBMCs. Trimming cost V 3 bases and J 3 bases; bases outside gene matches: 6. The CDR3 has 17 amino acids. Looked up from germline, CDR1 is MGHRA and CDR2 is YSYEKL. Comment on this clone: What it recognizes is unknown.

This clonotype originated in a human donor in good health. V is TRBV4-1 and J is TRBJ2-1; 12 bases match TRBD2. The source material was CD8+ T cells sorted from blood. The CDR3 is CASSHRTSGELYNEQFF. In DNA form, the CDR3 reads TGCGCCAGCAGCCACCGGACTAGCGGGGAGCTCTACAATGAGCAGTTCTTC.